The present T cell receptor (beta chain) was sequenced within a study of radiation and T cells in renal cell carcinoma. Whole-study context: Nephrectomy followed 15 Gy stereotactic body radiation by 4 weeks.

CDR1 SGHRS and CDR2 YFSETQ come from the germline V gene. This CDR3 is built from 13 residues. Unmatched junction bases numbered 6, after V lost 7 bases and J lost 6 bases. Described time point: blood 2 weeks post-SBRT. Treatment here: 15 Gy SBRT to primary tumor, nephrectomy 4 weeks later. The study, taken as a whole, reports: In blood, top tumor clones expanded by 2 weeks, shrinking by 4. Without pretreatment biopsies, baseline tumor clonotype presence was undetermined.

Sequencing used immunoSEQ multiplex PCR; TCRdb keeps in-frame clones, though not all of them. The table has 120,000 or so clones, around 85% seen once. As concerns this clone: The antigen is unknown.

Sequenced material: blood, taken from a patient whose treatment included radiotherapy and nephrectomy. The V call is TRBV5-1, the J call TRBJ2-3; 9 bases fit TRBD1. The TCR comes from a man in his forties or fifties with renal cell carcinoma. The CDR3 bases are TGCGCCAGCTCGGGACAGGGTGAGGATACGCAGTATTTT. This translates into CASSGQGEDTQYF.